A single sample gave rise to the 3 T cell receptor beta chains below, sequenced in a study of T cell repertoires in cytomegalovirus infection. TCRdb redid the calling of the reads with MiXCR, one entry per CDR3 protein. The sample holds 150,000 to 200,000 distinct CDR3 sequences; more than 9% are singletons and the top ten take roughly 5%. The sequencing sample was made of PBMCs. The receptor set was obtained from a human donor in good health (CMV status not recorded). Some clones in this sample may be carry-over from other donors' samples.

This clonotype was counted at least ten times. The CDR3 carries no conserved terminal phenylalanine or tryptophan, so it likely arises from a read error. Because the CDR3's place on the DNA is in doubt, the DNA is left out and the CDR3 is given as listed by TCRdb. The V call is TRBV5-4, the J call TRBJ1-1; TRBD1 is the table's D call, not checked against the DNA. Germline CDR1 reads SGHNT; CDR2 reads YYREEE (reference sequence). The CDR3 spans 11 residues, counting both ends. The CDR3 reads CASSLEGAASL.

This rearrangement joins TRBV29-1 to TRBJ2-5, with D perhaps matching TRBD1 or TRBD2 (6 bases each). Trimming shortened V by 2 bases and J by 5 bases, and 12 bases separated the two germline ends. Germline V gives CDR1 SQVTM, CDR2 ANQGSEA. This CDR3 spans 13 amino acids. The CDR3 loop reads CSVEKGGSETQYF. The DNA of the CDR3 is TGCAGCGTTGAAAAGGGGGGATCCGAGACCCAGTACTTC.

This clonotype was detected many times. The chain carries TRBV7-2 and TRBJ2-2; D is possibly TRBD2 (6 bases). Germline loops: CDR1 SGHTA, CDR2 FQGNSA. V was clipped by 5 bases and J by 0 bases, with 13 bases between them. This CDR3 is 16 amino acids long. CDR3 loop: CASSPRGGANTGELFF. CDR3 coding DNA: TGTGCCAGCAGCCCTCGGGGAGGAGCGAACACCGGGGAGCTGTTTTTT.